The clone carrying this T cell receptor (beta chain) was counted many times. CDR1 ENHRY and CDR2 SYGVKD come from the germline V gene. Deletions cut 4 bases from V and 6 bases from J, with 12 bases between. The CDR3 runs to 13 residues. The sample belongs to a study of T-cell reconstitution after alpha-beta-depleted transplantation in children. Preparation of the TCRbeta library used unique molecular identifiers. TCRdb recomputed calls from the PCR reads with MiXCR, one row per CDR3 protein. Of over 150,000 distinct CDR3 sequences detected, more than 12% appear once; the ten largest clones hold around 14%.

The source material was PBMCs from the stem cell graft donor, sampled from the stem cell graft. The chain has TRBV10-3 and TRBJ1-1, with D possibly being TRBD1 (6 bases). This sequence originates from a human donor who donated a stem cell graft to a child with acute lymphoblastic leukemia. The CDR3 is CAISGIRTAEAFF. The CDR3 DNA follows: TGTGCCATCAGTGGGATTCGGACAGCTGAAGCTTTCTTT.